The 20 T cell receptor beta chains below come from one sample, sequenced in a study of control samples from healthy donors and cancer patients. Method: immunoSEQ multiplex PCR; TCRdb's copy keeps in-frame clones and lacks some. The data contain 130,000 or so clones, 90% of them singletons. Sequenced input: blood. The receptors were gathered from a middle-aged man in good health.

This chain connects TRBV3-1 (or the pseudogene TRBV3-2) to TRBJ1-3; TRBD1 matches at 9 bases. Germline V CDR1 and CDR2: LGHDT, YNNKEL (reference sequence). The V segment lost 6 bases and the J segment 3 bases; nucleotides outside the gene matches: 6. This CDR3 is 15 amino acids long. CDR3 DNA sequence: TGTGCCAGCAGGGAAACAGGGGGCATTGGAAACACCATATATTTT. Its translation: CASRETGGIGNTIYF.

The V call is TRBV2, the J call TRBJ1-5; D might be TRBD1 (6 bases). Looked up from germline, CDR1 is SNHLY and CDR2 is FYNNEI. Trimming stripped 1 base from V and 4 bases from J, with 11 bases between. This CDR3 is built from 15 residues. CDR3 loop: CASSEDTGRNQPQHF. As DNA, the CDR3 is TGTGCCAGCAGTGAAGATACAGGGAGGAATCAGCCCCAGCATTTT.

The chain has TRBV12-5 and TRBJ1-1; D uncertain. Germline V gene data show CDR1 as LGHNT and CDR2 as FRNRAP. The V end lost 1 base, the J end lost 5 bases, and 8 bases lay between the germline ends. The length of the CDR3 is 13 residues. The CDR3 DNA reads TGTGCTAGTGGTTTGGGGGGTGGGACTGAAGCTTTCTTT. Its translation: CASGLGGGTEAFF. The full variable domain, with the rest looked up from reference TRBV12-5 and TRBJ1-1, is DARVTQTPRHKVTEMGQEVTMRCQPILGHNTVFWYRQTMMQGLELLAYFRNRAPLDDSGMPKDRFSAEMPDATLATLKIQPSEPRDSAVYFCASGLGGGTEAFFGQGTRLTVV.

The gene calls are TRBV30 and TRBJ1-6; TRBD1 matches at 7 bases. Trimming cost V 2 bases and J 9 bases; bases outside gene matches: 7. This CDR3 has 14 residues. Germline V gene lookup returns CDR1 GTSNPN and CDR2 SVGIG (reference sequence). Here the CDR3 DNA reads TGTGCCTGGAGTAGACAGGGTTCCGTTTCACCCCTCCACTTT. Amino acids: CAWSRQGSVSPLHF.

The chain is built from TRBV5-6 and TRBJ1-1, with 7 bases lining up with TRBD1. The CDR3 consists of 15 residues. In germline, CDR1 is SGHDT, CDR2 YYEEEE. The junction had 5 bases not matched to a gene; V was cut back by 1 base and J by 2 bases. The CDR3 here is CASSLPDRANTEAFF. CDR3 nucleotides: TGTGCCAGCAGCTTGCCAGACAGGGCCAACACTGAAGCTTTCTTT.

The chain employs TRBV18 and TRBJ2-1; D is unresolved. The CDR3 has 15 amino acids. The germline V gene has CDR1 KGHSH and CDR2 LQKENI. Trimming took 2 bases from V and 5 from J, leaving 13 bases between them. In nucleotides, the CDR3 is TGTGCCAGCTCACCATACCCGAAAACCCACAATGAGCAGTTCTTC. As protein: CASSPYPKTHNEQFF.

The CDR3 sequence is CASSPSTGITNYGYTF. CDR3 nucleotide sequence: TGTGCCAGCAGCCCCTCCACTGGGATAACTAACTATGGCTACACCTTC. The rearrangement links TRBV6-6 to TRBJ1-2; no definite D call. This CDR3 region has 16 residues. The germline gives CDR1 MNHNY, CDR2 SVGAGI (reference sequence). V lost 6 bases and J lost 0, with 17 bases in between.

This sequence joins TRBV29-1 and TRBJ1-2, with 7 bases aligning to TRBD1. In germline, CDR1 is SQVTM, CDR2 ANQGSEA. The length of the CDR3 is 14 residues. The V gene end was trimmed by 1 base and the J gene end by 2 bases; junction bases not matched to a gene: 4. The CDR3 bases are TGCAGCGTTGAAGTACCGGGACAGAACTATGGCTACACCTTC. Residues: CSVEVPGQNYGYTF.

The chain joins TRBV7-9 to TRBJ1-4, with D tentatively TRBD1 (5 bases). Germline CDR1 and CDR2: SEHNR and FQNEAQ (reference sequence). Deletions cut 0 bases from V and 5 bases from J, with 7 bases between. This CDR3 region has 14 residues. DNA for the CDR3: TGTGCCAGCAGCTTAGCGTCAGGGAATGAAAAACTGTTTTTT. Translated: CASSLASGNEKLFF.

This clone turned up a few times. The rearrangement links TRBV27 to TRBJ1-1; D unresolved. The germline CDR1 and CDR2 sequences are MNHEY and SMNVEV (reference sequence). The CDR3 totals 17 residues. The ends were cut back, 2 bases at V and 3 bases at J, with 19 bases in the middle. The CDR3 protein is CASSLSNHDGGDTEAFF. As DNA, the CDR3 is TGTGCCAGCAGTTTAAGTAACCACGACGGCGGGGACACTGAAGCTTTCTTT.

The chain carries TRBV5-1 and TRBJ2-5, with D perhaps being TRBD1 or TRBD2 (6 bases each). This CDR3 region has 16 residues. With 1 base removed from V and 4 bases from J, the gap between germline ends came to 17 bases. Germline V gives CDR1 SGHRS, CDR2 YFSETQ. The CDR3 region has the DNA TGCGCCAGCAGCTTGACCGGGGGCTCCAGTCGAGAGACCCAGTACTTC. Encoded protein: CASSLTGGSSRETQYF.

This chain connects TRBV9 to TRBJ1-2; 8 nucleotides line up with TRBD1. Unmatched junction bases numbered 4, after V lost 0 bases and J lost 6 bases. The CDR3 covers 14 residues. Per the germline V gene, CDR1 is SGDLS and CDR2 is YYNGEE. CDR3 DNA: TGTGCCAGCAGCGTAGCTCTACAGGGGGATGGCTACACCTTC. Translating it yields CASSVALQGDGYTF.

This clone was detected only once. The chain links TRBV5-1 to TRBJ2-5, with D tentatively TRBD1 (5 bases). The CDR3 loop spans 15 amino acids. V lost 0 bases, J lost 1 base, and 10 bases lay in between. CDR1 is SGHRS, CDR2 YFSETQ, per germline. The CDR3 loop is CASSLATGLQETQYF. The CDR3 DNA sequence: TGCGCCAGCAGCTTGGCAACAGGTCTCCAAGAGACCCAGTACTTC.

The V gene is TRBV11-1, the J gene TRBJ2-5; TRBD2 is a possible D gene (6 bases). Trimming left V 3 bases short and J 4 bases short, with 9 bases between. The CDR3 has 13 amino acids. The germline V gene encodes CDR1 SGHAT and CDR2 FQDESV (reference sequence). CDR3 sequence reads: CASSFRGSETQYF. DNA for the CDR3: TGTGCCAGCAGCTTCCGGGGGTCAGAGACCCAGTACTTC.

J is TRBJ1-1 and V is TRBV7-9; D is ambiguous. The CDR3 totals 14 residues. V was trimmed by 5 bases and J by 4 bases, leaving 14 bases between them. The germline V gene encodes CDR1 SEHNR and CDR2 FQNEAQ (reference sequence). The CDR3 loop is CASSPEGWSTEAFF. Written as DNA, the CDR3 is TGTGCCAGCAGCCCCGAGGGCTGGAGCACTGAAGCTTTCTTT. Complete variable domain (other parts from reference TRBV7-9 and TRBJ1-1): DTGVSQNPRHKITKRGQNVTFRCDPISEHNRLYWYRQTLGQGPEFLTYFQNEAQLEKSRLLSDRFSAERPKGSFSTLEIQRTEQGDSAMYLCASSPEGWSTEAFFGQGTRLTVV.

The table lists this clone with a few counts. V is TRBV7-2 and J is TRBJ1-5; D perhaps matches TRBD1 (5 bases). This CDR3 is 16 amino acids long. The V end was cut by 1 base, the J end by 6 bases, with 16 bases between. The germline V gene has CDR1 SGHTA and CDR2 FQGNSA. DNA for the CDR3: TGTGCCAGCAGCTTAGGGGGGACCTATTGGGGTCAGCCCCAGCATTTT. Translating gives CASSLGGTYWGQPQHF.

The chain recombines TRBV27 with TRBJ2-3; TRBD1 is a possible D gene (5 bases). The germline V gene encodes CDR1 MNHEY and CDR2 SMNVEV (reference sequence). CDR3 length equals 15 residues. The germline V and J ends were trimmed by 5 bases and 6 bases, with 18 bases remaining between them. CDR3 nucleotide sequence: TGTGCCAGCAGTCTTACGGACACGGTCGGGGATACGCAGTATTTT. It specifies CASSLTDTVGDTQYF.

The V and J genes are TRBV19 and TRBJ1-5; no definite D call. The V end lost 5 bases, the J end lost 7 bases, and 18 bases lay between the germline ends. This CDR3 comprises 15 residues. Germline V gene lookup returns CDR1 LNHDA and CDR2 SQIVND (reference sequence). This CDR3 reads CASSVRAAGNQPQHF. CDR3 bases: TGTGCCAGTAGTGTCCGGGCCGCAGGTAACCAGCCCCAGCATTTT.

The genes are TRBV7-8 and TRBJ1-3; no clear D. The CDR3 contains 15 residues. Germline V CDR1 and CDR2: SGHVS, FQNEAQ. V lost 5 bases, J lost 2 bases, and 13 bases lay in between. This CDR3 is CASSPRSGAGNTIYF. In DNA form, the CDR3 reads TGTGCCAGCAGCCCCCGCTCCGGGGCTGGAAACACCATATATTTT.

The chain combines TRBV28 with TRBJ2-2; D call uncertain. V shed 4 bases and J shed 4 bases, with 16 bases lying between them. The CDR3 loop spans 16 amino acids. Looked up from germline, CDR1 is MDHEN and CDR2 is SYDVKM. CDR3 region: CASSSDKLTSTGELFF. In DNA form, the CDR3 reads TGTGCCAGCAGTTCCGATAAACTCACTTCCACCGGGGAGCTGTTTTTT.